This TCR beta chain was sequenced for a study of control samples from healthy donors and cancer patients. The CDR3 contains 12 residues. The V gene's germline CDR1 is SGHAT and CDR2 FQNNGV. V dropped 3 bases and J dropped 9 bases, with 9 bases sitting between them. The assay was immunoSEQ multiplex PCR, and TCRdb's table has in-frame clones only and misses some. The sample has tens of thousands of clones; roughly 91% are singletons. The TCR originated in a man over 45 in good health. The chain uses TRBV11-2 and TRBJ2-4; a possible D gene is TRBD2 (5 bases). What was sequenced was blood. CDR3 loop: CASSFGEGIQYF. CDR3 bases: TGTGCCAGCAGCTTCGGCGAGGGCATTCAGTACTTC. The full variable domain, in which reference TRBV11-2 and TRBJ2-4 provide the parts outside the CDR3, is EAGVAQSPRYKIIEKRQSVAFWCNPISGHATLYWYQQILGQGPKLLIQFQNNGVVDDSQLPKDRFSAERLKGVDSTLKIQPAKLEDSAVYLCASSFGEGIQYFGAGTRLSVL.